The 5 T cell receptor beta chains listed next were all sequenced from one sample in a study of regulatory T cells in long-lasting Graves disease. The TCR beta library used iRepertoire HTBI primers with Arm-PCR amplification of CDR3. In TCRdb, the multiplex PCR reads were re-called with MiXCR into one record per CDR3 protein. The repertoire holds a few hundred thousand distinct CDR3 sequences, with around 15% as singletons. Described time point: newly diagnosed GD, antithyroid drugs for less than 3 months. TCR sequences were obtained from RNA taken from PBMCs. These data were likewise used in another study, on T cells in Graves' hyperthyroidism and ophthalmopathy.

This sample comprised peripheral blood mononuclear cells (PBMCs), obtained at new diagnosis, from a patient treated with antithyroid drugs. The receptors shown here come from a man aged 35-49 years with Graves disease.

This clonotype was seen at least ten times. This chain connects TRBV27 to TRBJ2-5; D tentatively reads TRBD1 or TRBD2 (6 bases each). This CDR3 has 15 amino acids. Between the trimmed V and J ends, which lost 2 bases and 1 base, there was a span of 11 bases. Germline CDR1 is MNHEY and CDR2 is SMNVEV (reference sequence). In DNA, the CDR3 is TGTGCCAGCAGTTTACCGGGGGCGGGCCAAGAGACCCAGTACTTC. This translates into CASSLPGAGQETQYF.

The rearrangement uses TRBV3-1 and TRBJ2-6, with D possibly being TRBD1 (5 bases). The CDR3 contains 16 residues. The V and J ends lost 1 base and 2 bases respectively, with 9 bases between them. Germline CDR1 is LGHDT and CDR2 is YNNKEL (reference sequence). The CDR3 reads CASSQVIRAGANVLTF. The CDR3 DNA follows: TGTGCCAGCAGCCAAGTAATCAGGGCTGGGGCCAACGTCCTGACTTTC.

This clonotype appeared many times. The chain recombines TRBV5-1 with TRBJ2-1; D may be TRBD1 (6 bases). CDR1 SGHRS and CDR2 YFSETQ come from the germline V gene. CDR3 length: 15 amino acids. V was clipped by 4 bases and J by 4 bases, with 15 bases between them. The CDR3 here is CASSPTGTPYNEQFF. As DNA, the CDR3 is TGCGCCAGCAGCCCAACCGGGACACCATACAATGAGCAGTTCTTC. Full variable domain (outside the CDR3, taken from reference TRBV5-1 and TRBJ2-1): KAGVTQTPRYLIKTRGQQVTLSCSPISGHRSVSWYQQTPGQGLQFLFEYFSETQRNKGNFPGRFSGRQFSNSRSEMNVSTLELGDSALYLCASSPTGTPYNEQFFGPGTRLTVL.

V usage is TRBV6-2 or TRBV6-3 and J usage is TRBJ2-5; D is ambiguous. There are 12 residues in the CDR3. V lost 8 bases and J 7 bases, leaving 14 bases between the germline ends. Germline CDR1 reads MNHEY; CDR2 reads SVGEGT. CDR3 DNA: TGTGCCAGCGTAGACGGCCCAGGGACCCAGTACTTC. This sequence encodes CASVDGPGTQYF.

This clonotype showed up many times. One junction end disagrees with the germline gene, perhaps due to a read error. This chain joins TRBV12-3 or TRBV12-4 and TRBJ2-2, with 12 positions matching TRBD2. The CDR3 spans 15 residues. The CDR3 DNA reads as TGTGCCAGCAGTCTAGCGGGGGGGAAGGTCGGGGAGCTGTTTTTT. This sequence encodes CASSLAGGKVGELFF.